The present TCR beta chain was sequenced within a study of CD8+ T cells in alopecia areata. On this clone itself: Antigen specificity is unknown.

Specified treatment: oral pan-JAK inhibitor, 5-10 mg twice daily. Sorting separated CD4+ and CD8+ T cells out of PBMCs. Study results and caveats: In scalp and blood during tofacitinib, many expanded lesional clones persisted. Normal skin's resident alphabeta T cells are also sequenced in scalp samples.

The CDR3 totals 16 residues. Trimming at V came to 0 bases and at J to 11 bases, leaving 11 bases not matched to a gene. From germline, CDR1 is GTSNPN and CDR2 SVGIG (reference sequence). Extraction of RNA preceded its reverse transcription into cDNA, which served as the sequencing template. TCRdb's copy holds only in-frame clones and misses some; the assay was immunoSEQ multiplex PCR. This sample carries 150,000 to 200,000 clones, about 61% of them seen once, and the ten largest clones take 16%. This clonotype was obtained from a human donor with alopecia areata. This sequence joins TRBV30 and TRBJ1-6; 9 bases agree with TRBD1. Sequencing used CD4+ T cells sorted from blood, obtained between weeks 55 and 65, from a patient treated with tofacitinib. The CDR3 loop reads CAWSVRSGTGSPPLHF. The CDR3 region has the DNA TGTGCCTGGAGTGTACGGTCGGGGACAGGGTCTCCACCCCTCCACTTT.